Below are 20 T cell receptor beta chains sequenced from a single sample in a study of T cell repertoires in cytomegalovirus infection. Using its own MiXCR run on the reads, TCRdb lists one record per CDR3 protein. The sample has a few hundred thousand distinct CDR3 sequences; around 40% are singletons. No antigens are known for them. Sequencing used cultured PBMCs, obtained from culture after CMV antigen stimulation. The receptor set was obtained from a human donor in good health (CMV status not recorded). Some clones in this sample may be carry-over from other donors' samples.

The chain recombines TRBV7-9 with TRBJ2-2, with D unclear. Per the germline V gene, CDR1 is SEHNR and CDR2 is FQNEAQ (reference sequence). V was cut by 8 bases and J by 4 bases, with 2 bases left in between. The CDR3 spans 10 residues. The DNA of the CDR3 is TGTGCCAGCTTCACCGGGGAGCTGTTTTTT. Amino acid sequence: CASFTGELFF.

The genes are TRBV18 and TRBJ1-1; D is possibly TRBD1 (5 bases). Trimming removed 6 bases at V and 8 bases at J, with 13 bases between. Germline lookup yields CDR1 KGHSH and CDR2 LQKENI. The CDR3 spans 12 residues. The CDR3 coding sequence is TGTGCCAGCTCCCGGGGGGTGGCGGAAGCTTTCTTT. Translation: CASSRGVAEAFF.

This clonotype was seen a few times. CDR3 bases: TGTGCCAGCGGACAAAAATCCTTTGAAGCTTTCTTT. This translates into CASGQKSFEAFF. The J gene is TRBJ1-1, the V gene TRBV5-5, with a weak D call TRBD1 (5 bases). Germline CDR1 is SGHKS and CDR2 is YYEKEE (reference sequence). Trimming pared 7 bases from V and 7 bases from J, leaving 14 bases between. This CDR3 contains 12 residues. The complete variable domain, with remaining parts taken from reference TRBV5-5 and TRBJ1-1, reads DAGVTQSPTHLIKTRGQQVTLRCSPISGHKSVSWYQQVLGQGPQFIFQYYEKEERGRGNFPDRFSARQFPNYSSELNVNALLLGDSALYLCASGQKSFEAFFGQGTRLTVV.

The chain couples TRBV10-2 to TRBJ2-3; TRBD1 matches at 7 bases. The CDR3 runs to 15 residues. V was clipped by 2 bases and J by 3 bases; unmatched bases: 5. Germline V gene sequence: CDR1 WSHSY, CDR2 SAAADI. The CDR3 nucleotides are TGCGCCAGCAGTGAGCCACAGGGGCAAACAGATACGCAGTATTTT. Translation: CASSEPQGQTDTQYF.

The genes are TRBV7-2 and TRBJ2-5, with D tentatively TRBD1 or TRBD2 (5 bases each). The germline CDR1 and CDR2 sequences are SGHTA and FQGNSA. The CDR3 consists of 15 residues. V lost 5 bases and J 5 bases, leaving 18 bases between the germline ends. The CDR3 bases are TGTGCCAGCAGCCGCTCCGTGGGGGAATGGGAGACCCAGTACTTC. It encodes CASSRSVGEWETQYF.

V usage is TRBV3-1 and J usage is TRBJ1-1; D call uncertain. Trimming removed 0 bases from V and 4 bases from J, with 9 bases in between. CDR3 size: 14 residues. Looked up from germline, CDR1 is LGHDT and CDR2 is YNNKEL (reference sequence). The CDR3 is CASSQDLLGTEAFF. The DNA of the CDR3 is TGTGCCAGCAGCCAAGATCTATTAGGCACTGAAGCTTTCTTT. The whole variable domain, remainder taken from reference TRBV3-1 and TRBJ1-1, is DTAVSQTPKYLVTQMGNDKSIKCEQNLGHDTMYWYKQDSKKFLKIMFSYNNKELIINETVPNRFSPKSPDKAHLNLHINSLELGDSAVYFCASSQDLLGTEAFFGQGTRLTVV.

V usage is TRBV5-6 and J usage is TRBJ1-3; the match to TRBD1 covers 7 bases. V lost 6 bases and J lost 1; bases outside the gene matches: 4. CDR1 is SGHDT and CDR2 is YYEEEE in the germline V gene. The CDR3 extends over 14 amino acids. CDR3 nucleotides: TGTGCCAGCACCGTGGACAGGTCTGGAAACACCATATATTTT. Its protein product is CASTVDRSGNTIYF.

This clonotype showed up just a few times. The chain has TRBV7-2 and TRBJ1-4; D is perhaps TRBD1 (6 bases). Trimming took 0 bases from V and 8 from J, leaving 10 bases between them. The CDR3 is 14 amino acids. Germline V CDR1 and CDR2: SGHTA, FQGNSA. In nucleotides, the CDR3 is TGTGCCAGCAGCTTAGCAGGGGGAGGAGAAAAACTGTTTTTT. Translated, it gives CASSLAGGGEKLFF.

CDR3 bases: TGCAGTGCTAGAGGTGGGAGTGAGCAGTTCTTC. It codes for CSARGGSEQFF. The chain combines TRBV20-1 with TRBJ2-1; D might be TRBD2 (5 bases). Germline loops: CDR1 DFQATT, CDR2 SNEGSKA (reference sequence). CDR3 length equals 11 residues. V was trimmed by 1 base and J by 9 bases, leaving 7 bases between them.

V is TRBV28 and J is TRBJ2-5; 9 bases line up with TRBD1. J was trimmed by 2 bases and V by 5 bases; bases with no gene match: 9. The length of the CDR3 is 16 residues. Germline lookup yields CDR1 MDHEN and CDR2 SYDVKM. The chain's CDR3 is CASSISGTGNQETQYF. CDR3 bases: TGTGCCAGCAGTATCTCCGGGACAGGGAATCAAGAGACCCAGTACTTC.

This clonotype was seen just once. V usage is TRBV6-8 and J usage is TRBJ2-2; D uncertain. The V end lost 2 bases, the J end lost 6 bases, and 10 bases lay between the germline ends. The CDR3 contains 14 residues. Germline CDR1 is MNHGY and CDR2 is SAAAGT. CDR3 sequence (DNA): TGTGCCAGCAGTTACGGCGCGCTCCCCGGGGAGCTGTTTTTT. This translates into CASSYGALPGELFF.

The V call is TRBV28, the J call TRBJ2-1, with D possibly matching TRBD2 (5 bases). The CDR3 loop spans 12 amino acids. V lost 6 bases to trimming and J lost 15 bases, with 18 bases between them. Germline loops: CDR1 MDHEN, CDR2 SYDVKM. The CDR3 DNA reads TGTGCCAGCAGGCGGACTCCTTTAAGCCTGTTCTTC. It yields the protein CASRRTPLSLFF.

This clonotype was detected only a few times. The J gene is TRBJ2-5, the V gene TRBV12-3 or TRBV12-4; maybe TRBD1 (8 bases). The CDR3 covers 14 residues. V dropped 8 bases and J dropped 4 bases, with 17 bases sitting between them. Written as DNA, the CDR3 is TGTGCCAGCCGTGGACAGGGAGGGGCAGAGACCCAGTACTTC. Amino acids: CASRGQGGAETQYF.

This clonotype has a handful of counts. The chain combines TRBV20-1 with TRBJ2-7; 7 bases map to TRBD2. Germline V gene lookup returns CDR1 DFQATT and CDR2 SNEGSKA (reference sequence). V shed 5 bases and J 5 bases; nucleotides not matched to a gene: 9. CDR3 length equals 13 residues. The CDR3 is CSAEAGPSDEQYF. The CDR3 coding sequence is TGCAGTGCTGAAGCGGGACCCTCAGACGAGCAGTACTTC.

This chain links TRBV5-1 with TRBJ2-3; 9 nucleotides agree with TRBD1. CDR3 length equals 14 residues. V gave up 2 bases and J gave up 8 bases; unmatched junction bases: 6. CDR1 and CDR2 from the germline V gene are SGHRS and YFSETQ. CDR3 bases: TGCGCCAGCAGCTTTGGGACAGGGCAAGGTACGCAGTATTTT. It translates to CASSFGTGQGTQYF.

This chain joins TRBV6-6 and TRBJ1-5, with 9 bases fitting TRBD1. Germline V gives CDR1 MNHNY, CDR2 SVGAGI (reference sequence). The V and J ends lost 6 bases and 6 bases, in that order; junction bases with no gene match: 6. CDR3 length: 14 amino acids. The CDR3 here is CASRRQGGGQPQHF. The CDR3 DNA is TGTGCCAGCAGAAGACAGGGGGGGGGTCAGCCCCAGCATTTT.

The chain uses TRBV18 and TRBJ2-7; no definite D call. CDR1 is KGHSH, CDR2 LQKENI, per germline. CDR3 length: 15 amino acids. V was cut by 2 bases and J by 0 bases, with 11 bases left in between. The chain's CDR3 is CASSPVATGSYEQYF. The CDR3 nucleotides read TGTGCCAGCTCACCAGTAGCCACCGGCTCCTACGAGCAGTACTTC.

The J gene is TRBJ2-3, the V gene TRBV5-6; the match to TRBD2 covers 8 bases. The CDR3 loop spans 16 amino acids. V gave up 2 bases and J gave up 2 bases; unmatched junction bases: 7. Germline V lookup: CDR1 SGHDT, CDR2 YYEEEE. The CDR3 loop reads CASSFSGTRATDTQYF. CDR3 nucleotide sequence: TGTGCCAGCAGCTTCTCCGGGACTAGAGCCACAGATACGCAGTATTTT. The variable domain in full, with the rest retrieved from reference TRBV5-6 and TRBJ2-3, is DAGVTQSPTHLIKTRGQQVTLRCSPKSGHDTVSWYQQALGQGPQFIFQYYEEEERQRGNFPDRFSGHQFPNYSSELNVNALLLGDSALYLCASSFSGTRATDTQYFGPGTRLTVL.

The chain is built from TRBV6-2 or TRBV6-3 and TRBJ1-1, with D tentatively TRBD1 (5 bases). The CDR3 has 14 residues. Trimming stripped 6 bases from V and 3 bases from J, with 14 bases between. CDR1 is MNHEY, CDR2 SVGEGT, per germline. The CDR3 protein is CASSLDGGDTEAFF. The CDR3 DNA reads TGTGCCAGCAGCCTGGACGGAGGGGACACTGAAGCTTTCTTT.

The chain has TRBV7-6 and TRBJ1-2; no firm D call. Germline CDR1 SGHVS, CDR2 FNYEAQ. The CDR3 spans 12 residues. Trimming cost V 2 bases and J 6 bases, with 7 bases left between them. The CDR3 coding sequence is TGTGCCAGCAGCTTACAGGACGATGGCTACACCTTC. Its protein is CASSLQDDGYTF.